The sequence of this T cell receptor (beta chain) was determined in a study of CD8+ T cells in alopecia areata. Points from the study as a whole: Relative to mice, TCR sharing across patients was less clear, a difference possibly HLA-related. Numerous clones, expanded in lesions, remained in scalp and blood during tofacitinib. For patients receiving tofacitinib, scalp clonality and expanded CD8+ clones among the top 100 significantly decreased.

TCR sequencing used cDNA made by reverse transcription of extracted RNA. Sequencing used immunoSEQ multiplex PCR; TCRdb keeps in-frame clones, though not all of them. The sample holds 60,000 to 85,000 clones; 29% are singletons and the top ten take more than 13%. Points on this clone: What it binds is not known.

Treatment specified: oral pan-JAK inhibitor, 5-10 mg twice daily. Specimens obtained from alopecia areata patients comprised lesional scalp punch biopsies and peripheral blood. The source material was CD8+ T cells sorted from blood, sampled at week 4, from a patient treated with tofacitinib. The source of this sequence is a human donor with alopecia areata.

The CDR3 nucleotides read TGTGCCAGCAGCGCGTCTGGGACTAGCGGAACCTACGAGCAGTACTTC. Protein sequence: CASSASGTSGTYEQYF. The chain uses TRBV9 and TRBJ2-7; 11 positions agree with TRBD2. The V segment lost 3 bases and the J segment 2 bases; nucleotides outside the gene matches: 7. CDR3 length: 16 residues. Germline lookup yields CDR1 SGDLS and CDR2 YYNGEE.